This T cell receptor (beta chain) originates from a study of OX40 agonist ivuxolimab in advanced cancers. Study-wide context: Averaging 60 years in age, with a range of about 20 to 90, the cohort was 65% to 85% male. Partial response was recorded in three patients: one hepatocellular carcinoma and two cutaneous melanoma cases.

Study-wide results and caveats: The CD4+ and CD8+ T cells in the blood had expanded clonally by week 6 at 0.1 to 3.0 mg/kg. Certain nonresponders likewise exhibited a low normalized T-cell clonal expansion.

The table came from immunoSEQ multiplex PCR; TCRdb's copy has only in-frame clones and leaves some out. The data contain some 65,000 clones, approximately 86% of them singletons. The CDR3 covers 16 residues. Per the germline V gene, CDR1 is MNHNS and CDR2 is SASEGT. The V gene lost 0 bases and the J gene lost 0 bases, with 9 bases spanning the gap. This clone showed up just a few times. Its specificity is not known. The sequence derives from an adult with an advanced solid tumor such as melanoma, head and neck, liver or kidney cancer. The material sequenced was CD4+ or CD8+ T cells sorted from blood, taken in a trial of the OX40 agonist ivuxolimab. This chain connects TRBV6-1 to TRBJ1-3, with D hard to call. DNA of the CDR3: TGTGCCAGCAGTGAAGCGCTTCGGGGCTCTGGAAACACCATATATTTT. Encoded protein: CASSEALRGSGNTIYF.